What follows are 20 T cell receptor beta chains derived from one specimen sequenced in a study of low-dose radiotherapy and immunotherapy resistance in tumors. Time point specified: before trial treatment. Primers used for first-strand cDNA, a TRAV- and TRBV-specific set, covered both alpha and beta chains. Over approximately 20 PCR cycles, TCRs were amplified from a constant-region primer and V-primer adapter. Via MiXCR, TCRdb re-called the reads, giving one row per CDR3 protein. The table records some 82,000 distinct CDR3 sequences, over 15% of them present only once. The sequencing used PBMCs, collected before treatment. Source of these receptors: a male donor with prostate cancer.

This clonotype has at least ten counts. The chain is built from TRBV6-5 and TRBJ1-6; 10 nucleotides align to TRBD1. This CDR3 comprises 17 residues. Trimming removed 6 bases from V and 6 bases from J; junction bases left unmatched: 11. CDR1 MNHEY and CDR2 SVGAGI come from the germline V gene. The CDR3 region is CASRDPPGQGFNSPLHF. The CDR3 DNA follows: TGTGCCAGCAGAGATCCGCCGGGACAGGGGTTTAATTCACCCCTCCACTTT.

This clonotype has a count of ten or more. V gene TRBV12-3 or TRBV12-4 combines with J gene TRBJ1-4; the match to TRBD1 covers 7 bases. The V and J ends lost 1 base and 12 bases, in that order; junction bases with no gene match: 2. The CDR3 extends over 12 amino acids. The CDR3 coding sequence is TGTGCCAGCAGTTTAGGACAGGGTGAACTGTTTTTT. Translating it yields CASSLGQGELFF.

This clonotype was detected ten times or more. The J gene is TRBJ1-6, the V gene TRBV6-5; D remains ambiguous. The CDR3 covers 14 residues. Germline CDR1 reads MNHEY; CDR2 reads SVGAGI. Trimming took off 4 bases at V and 9 bases at J, with 13 bases between the two ends. This CDR3 reads CASSSGDVVSPLHF. The CDR3 DNA follows: TGTGCCAGCAGTTCTGGTGACGTCGTTTCACCCCTCCACTTT.

This clonotype was detected ten times or more. The rearrangement uses TRBV29-1 and TRBJ1-2; D is possibly TRBD1 (5 bases). The CDR3 extends over 15 amino acids. V dropped 4 bases and J dropped 8 bases, with 23 bases sitting between them. Per the germline V gene, CDR1 is SQVTM and CDR2 is ANQGSEA. CDR3 sequence (DNA): TGCAGCGTTGTTAGAATGGGGGGAGCAACTATGGGCTACACCTTC. This gives the protein CSVVRMGGATMGYTF.

V is TRBV30 and J is TRBJ1-2; tentative D call: TRBD1 (5 bases). In germline, CDR1 is GTSNPN, CDR2 SVGIG (reference sequence). V gave up 5 bases and J gave up 8 bases, with 15 bases separating them. This CDR3 comprises 12 residues. The CDR3 here is CAWDGTAWGYTF. The CDR3, as DNA: TGTGCCTGGGACGGGACCGCGTGGGGCTACACCTTC.

This clonotype was recorded at least ten times. J is TRBJ1-2 and V is TRBV2; no clear D gene. CDR1 and CDR2 (germline): SNHLY, FYNNEI. Trimming pared 6 bases from V and 6 bases from J, leaving 17 bases between. The CDR3 is 14 residues long. CDR3 bases: TGTGCCAGCAGGAGAACACAGTTGGGAGATGGCTACACCTTC. Protein product: CASRRTQLGDGYTF.

This clonotype was seen at least ten times. In DNA, the CDR3 is TGTGCCAGCAGTTTACCAGGGGCCACTGAAGCTTTCTTT. This sequence encodes CASSLPGATEAFF. The chain recombines TRBV28 with TRBJ1-1, with TRBD1 as a possible D gene (6 bases). V lost 2 bases and J 4 bases, leaving 8 bases between the germline ends. The CDR3 covers 13 residues. CDR1 and CDR2 (germline): MDHEN, SYDVKM.

This clonotype was picked up many times. The chain combines TRBV3-1 with TRBJ2-1; 15 bases align to TRBD2. The CDR3 is 19 amino acids. From germline, CDR1 is LGHDT and CDR2 YNNKEL (reference sequence). The J segment lost 5 bases and the V segment lost 4 bases, leaving 12 bases of the junction unmatched. CDR3 in DNA: TGTGCCAGCAGCCCTCGAGGACTAGCGGGAGGGCGGCCCAACAATGAGCAGTTCTTC. This encodes CASSPRGLAGGRPNNEQFF.

This clonotype occurred many times. CDR3 nucleotide sequence: TGTGCCACCAGTAGGACAGGGACGAACTATGGCTACACCTTC. It encodes CATSRTGTNYGYTF. The chain employs TRBV24-1 and TRBJ1-2, with 8 bases that match TRBD1. Germline V CDR1 and CDR2: KGHDR, SFDVKD. With 6 bases clipped from V and 2 bases from J, the junction kept 4 bases outside the gene matches. This CDR3 has 14 amino acids.

This clonotype was seen many times. The chain links TRBV24-1 to TRBJ1-5; a weak D match, TRBD1 (6 bases). The CDR3 runs to 15 residues. Looked up from germline, CDR1 is KGHDR and CDR2 is SFDVKD. The V gene lost 3 bases and the J gene lost 5 bases, with 13 bases spanning the gap. For the CDR3, the DNA is TGTGCCACCAGTGATCCTGGACAGAAACATCAGCCCCAGCATTTT. The encoded protein is CATSDPGQKHQPQHF.

This clonotype was picked up many times. The V and J genes are TRBV5-5 and TRBJ2-2, with 8 bases matching TRBD2. CDR3 length: 17 amino acids. Unmatched junction bases numbered 9, after V lost 5 bases and J lost 0 bases. Germline CDR1 SGHKS, CDR2 YYEKEE (reference sequence). CDR3 residues: CASRAPDGRANTGELFF. CDR3 nucleotide sequence: TGTGCCAGCAGGGCGCCTGACGGGAGGGCGAACACCGGGGAGCTGTTTTTT.

This clonotype was seen at least ten times. The chain links TRBV10-3 to TRBJ1-1; D is unclear. Per the germline V gene, CDR1 is ENHRY and CDR2 is SYGVKD. The length of the CDR3 is 13 residues. Trimming left V 6 bases short and J 4 bases short, with 12 bases between. The CDR3 DNA sequence: TGTGCCATCAGCCCTGCGGTCGGCACTGAAGCTTTCTTT. Amino acid sequence: CAISPAVGTEAFF.

This clonotype has ten or more counts. V is TRBV7-2 and J is TRBJ2-7; possible D gene TRBD1, 5 bases. CDR1 and CDR2 from the germline V gene are SGHTA and FQGNSA. The CDR3 has 13 amino acids. V lost 5 bases and J lost 2, with 10 bases in between. The CDR3 sequence is CASSGATAYEQYF. CDR3 nucleotides: TGTGCCAGCAGCGGGGCAACCGCCTACGAGCAGTACTTC.

There are many counts of this clonotype. This chain links TRBV28 with TRBJ1-2; 9 bases fit TRBD1. This CDR3 is 17 amino acids long. Germline CDR1 and CDR2: MDHEN and SYDVKM. Trimming cost V 5 bases and J 4 bases; bases outside gene matches: 14. The CDR3: CASSPAGQGFESYGYTF. DNA for the CDR3: TGTGCCAGCAGTCCCGCGGGACAGGGATTTGAGAGCTATGGCTACACCTTC.

Worth noting for this clonotype: A far larger clone is a single base away, which makes a read error likely. The CDR3 DNA follows: TGTGCCAGCTCGTGGGGGGGAGTGAACACCGGGGAGCTGTTTTTT. Translation gives CASSWGGVNTGELFF. The chain employs TRBV5-5 and TRBJ2-2; TRBD2 matches 7 bases. CDR3 size: 15 residues. Trimming at V came to 7 bases and at J to 1 base, leaving 7 bases not matched to a gene. Germline CDR1 reads SGHKS; CDR2 reads YYEKEE (reference sequence).

This clonotype was counted ten times or more. CDR3 coding DNA: TGTGCCAGCAGCTACACGCGGGCCTCTGGAAACACCATATATTTT. It translates to CASSYTRASGNTIYF. The rearrangement joins TRBV7-2 to TRBJ1-3; no reliable D call. The CDR3 has 15 residues. Trimming cost V 4 bases and J 0 bases, with 10 bases left between them. The germline V gene has CDR1 SGHTA and CDR2 FQGNSA. Full variable domain (missing parts from reference TRBV7-2 and TRBJ1-3): GAGVSQSPSNKVTEKGKDVELRCDPISGHTALYWYRQSLGQGLEFLIYFQGNSAPDKSGLPSDRFSAERTGGSVSTLTIQRTQQEDSAVYLCASSYTRASGNTIYFGEGSWLTVV.

In this sample, this clonotype turned up many times. The chain employs TRBV4-3 and TRBJ1-2, with D perhaps TRBD1 (5 bases). V lost 1 base and J 4 bases, leaving 16 bases between the germline ends. CDR3 length: 16 residues. Looked up from germline, CDR1 is LGHNA and CDR2 is YSLEER. DNA for the CDR3: TGCGCCAGCAGCCAAGTTATCAGGGTGGAAGGCTATGGCTACACCTTC. It is translated as CASSQVIRVEGYGYTF.

This clonotype has at least ten counts. The CDR3 coding sequence is TGCGCCAGCAGCCAACAGGGGGTAGGCTATGGCTACACCTTC. It translates to CASSQQGVGYGYTF. This sequence joins TRBV4-1 and TRBJ1-2; 7 nucleotides align to TRBD1. Per germline, CDR1 MGHRA and CDR2 YSYEKL. The CDR3 is 14 residues long. The junction had 4 bases not matched to a gene; V was cut back by 2 bases and J by 4 bases.

This clonotype showed up just a few times. The chain is built from TRBV23-1 and TRBJ1-1; 8 positions match TRBD1. TRBV23-1 is known as an ORF, though its function is uncertain. V lost 9 bases and J lost 5; bases outside the gene matches: 8. The CDR3 has 13 amino acids. For the CDR3, the DNA is TGCGCCAGGATCGGACAGGGTGGGACTGAAGCTTTCTTT. Its translation is CARIGQGGTEAFF.

This clonotype showed up many times. This sequence joins TRBV10-3 and TRBJ2-3; tentatively, D is TRBD2 (6 bases). Germline V gives CDR1 ENHRY, CDR2 SYGVKD. The CDR3 has 13 amino acids. Trimming took 4 bases from V and 4 from J, leaving 9 bases between them. For the CDR3, the DNA is TGTGCCATCAGTGTAGGGGAGGCAGATACGCAGTATTTT. It specifies CAISVGEADTQYF.